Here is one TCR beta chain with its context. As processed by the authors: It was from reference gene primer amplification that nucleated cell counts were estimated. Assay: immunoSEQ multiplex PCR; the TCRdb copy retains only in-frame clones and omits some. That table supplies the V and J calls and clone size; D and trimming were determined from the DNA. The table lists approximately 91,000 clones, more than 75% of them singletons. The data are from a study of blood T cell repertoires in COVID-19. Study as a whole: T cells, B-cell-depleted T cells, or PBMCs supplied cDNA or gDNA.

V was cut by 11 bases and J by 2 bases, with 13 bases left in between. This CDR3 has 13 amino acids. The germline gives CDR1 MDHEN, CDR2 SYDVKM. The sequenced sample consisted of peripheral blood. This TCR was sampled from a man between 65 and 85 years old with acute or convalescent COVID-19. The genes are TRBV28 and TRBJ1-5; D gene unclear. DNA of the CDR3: TGTGCCTATCAAAAGGGAGGCAATCAGCCCCAGCATTTT. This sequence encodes CAYQKGGNQPQHF.